One sample yielded the 32 T cell receptor beta chains listed below, sequenced in a study of blood T cells in healthy people across ages. For the second PCR, which ran for about 7 to 11 cycles, a sample-barcoded 5' primer and a J-beta primer mix were used. TCRdb processed the 5' RACE reads anew with MiXCR; each CDR3 protein has one entry. Among over 1.5 million distinct CDR3 sequences, around 50% were seen once, and the ten largest hold less than 2.5%. The sample was blood. Source of these receptors: a woman aged 40 to 50 in good health.

V gene TRBV6-1 combines with J gene TRBJ2-7; no definite D call. CDR3 length equals 13 residues. Germline-derived CDR1 and CDR2 are MNHNS and SASEGT. V gave up 2 bases and J gave up 6 bases, with 11 bases separating them. CDR3: CASSEQLLGEQYF. DNA of the CDR3: TGTGCCAGCAGTGAACAGCTTCTAGGCGAGCAGTACTTC.

V gene TRBV3-1 combines with J gene TRBJ2-1; 7 bases are a match to TRBD1. The CDR3 is 15 residues long. Germline V gene sequence: CDR1 LGHDT, CDR2 YNNKEL (reference sequence). With V trimmed by 1 base and J by 8 bases, 8 bases remained unmatched. CDR3 coding DNA: TGTGCCAGCAGCCAAGCAGCCGTGAGGGGGCATGAGCAGTTCTTC. Amino acids: CASSQAAVRGHEQFF.

The chain couples TRBV6-5 to TRBJ2-1; D possibly matches TRBD1 or TRBD2 (6 bases each). V lost 2 bases and J lost 6, with 14 bases in between. The V gene's germline CDR1 is MNHEY and CDR2 SVGAGI. The CDR3 is 15 residues long. DNA of the CDR3: TGTGCCAGCAGTTACATCGGGGGCGCAATCAATGAGCAGTTCTTC. This gives the protein CASSYIGGAINEQFF.

This clonotype has more than one count but fewer than ten. J is TRBJ2-1 and V is TRBV7-2; 13 bases align to TRBD2. This CDR3 region has 18 residues. J lost 5 bases, V lost 5 bases, and 12 bases had no gene match. Germline CDR1 and CDR2: SGHTA and FQGNSA. The DNA for the CDR3 is TGTGCCAGCAGCGTCCTGACTAGCGGGGGGCCGGGTAACAATGAGCAGTTCTTC. Encoded protein: CASSVLTSGGPGNNEQFF. The complete variable domain, with remaining parts taken from reference TRBV7-2 and TRBJ2-1, reads GAGVSQSPSNKVTEKGKDVELRCDPISGHTALYWYRQSLGQGLEFLIYFQGNSAPDKSGLPSDRFSAERTGGSVSTLTIQRTQQEDSAVYLCASSVLTSGGPGNNEQFFGPGTRLTVL.

The rearrangement joins TRBV6-6 to TRBJ2-3; 11 bases match TRBD2. Germline CDR1 MNHNY, CDR2 SVGAGI (reference sequence). There are 15 residues in the CDR3. J gave up 2 bases and V 6 bases, and 4 bases lay outside the gene matches. CDR3: CASRGSGGDTDTQYF. The CDR3 DNA reads as TGTGCCAGCAGGGGTAGCGGGGGGGACACAGATACGCAGTATTTT.

This chain connects TRBV7-2 to TRBJ1-6; D not resolved. CDR1 and CDR2 from the germline V gene are SGHTA and FQGNSA. The CDR3 contains 15 residues. The V gene lost 4 bases and the J gene lost 0 bases, with 7 bases spanning the gap. CDR3 in DNA: TGTGCCAGCAGCTCGCGGTCCTCCTATAATTCACCCCTCCACTTT. Translation: CASSSRSSYNSPLHF.

This chain links TRBV27 with TRBJ2-4; 13 bases agree with TRBD2. The V gene end was trimmed by 5 bases and the J gene end by 13 bases; junction bases not matched to a gene: 11. Germline V gene sequence: CDR1 MNHEY, CDR2 SMNVEV (reference sequence). CDR3 length equals 15 residues. The chain's CDR3 is CASSLTSGGTYGQYF. In nucleotides, the CDR3 is TGTGCCAGCAGTCTGACTAGCGGGGGGACCTACGGGCAGTACTTC.

V and J are TRBV20-1 and TRBJ2-5; D possibly corresponds to TRBD2 (6 bases). The J call may be mistaken, given a closer DNA end match to TRBJ2-7. Germline loops: CDR1 DFQATT, CDR2 SNEGSKA (reference sequence). CDR3 size: 15 residues. Here the CDR3 DNA reads TGCAGTGCTAGAGATAGGGTTCGGGGAGGAGGCGAGCAGTACTTC. It translates to CSARDRVRGGGEQYF.

This rearrangement joins TRBV12-5 to TRBJ2-3, with 8 bases lining up with TRBD2. This CDR3 has 14 residues. With V trimmed by 5 bases and J by 14 bases, 15 bases remained unmatched. Germline V gene data show CDR1 as LGHNT and CDR2 as FRNRAP. Written as DNA, the CDR3 is TGTGCTAGTGGTCCCTCGGGAGGGCACAGATACGCGTATTTT. It specifies CASGPSGGHRYAYF.

The V call is TRBV20-1, the J call TRBJ1-2; TRBD1 matches at 8 bases. This CDR3 contains 15 residues. The V and J ends lost 2 bases and 4 bases, in that order; junction bases with no gene match: 9. Germline lookup yields CDR1 DFQATT and CDR2 SNEGSKA (reference sequence). The CDR3 DNA reads as TGCAGTGCTAGATCGGACAGGGCTCTTGTCTATGGCTACACCTTC. Amino acid sequence: CSARSDRALVYGYTF.

The J gene is TRBJ2-5, the V gene TRBV6-5; tentative D call: TRBD2 (6 bases). Trimming removed 2 bases at V and 4 bases at J, with 17 bases between. The CDR3 covers 16 residues. Germline V gives CDR1 MNHEY, CDR2 SVGAGI. DNA for the CDR3: TGTGCCAGCAGTTACGGGGTGGGACTTTACATAGAGACCCAGTACTTC. Amino acid sequence: CASSYGVGLYIETQYF.

V is TRBV3-1 and J is TRBJ2-5, with 7 bases aligning to TRBD2. The ends lost 5 bases at V and 3 bases at J; junction bases unmatched: 9. Germline CDR1 is LGHDT and CDR2 is YNNKEL (reference sequence). This CDR3 has 15 amino acids. In DNA form, the CDR3 reads TGTGCCAGCAGCAGAGCGGGACTACAGGAAGAGACCCAGTACTTC. Translating it yields CASSRAGLQEETQYF.

V gene TRBV7-2 combines with J gene TRBJ2-4; D is unresolved. CDR3 length equals 16 residues. The V gene lost 5 bases and the J gene lost 3 bases, with 17 bases spanning the gap. Germline loops: CDR1 SGHTA, CDR2 FQGNSA. Here the CDR3 reads CASSPRPGSVKNIQYF. CDR3 DNA: TGTGCCAGCAGCCCGAGGCCCGGGTCGGTCAAAAACATTCAGTACTTC.

V and J are TRBV7-2 and TRBJ2-3; 8 bases agree with TRBD1. Trimming took 3 bases from V and 9 from J; bases not matched to a gene: 5. The CDR3 sequence is 13 residues long. The germline CDR1 and CDR2 sequences are SGHTA and FQGNSA. The CDR3 DNA reads as TGTGCCAGCAGCTTTTCCCGGGACAGGACGCAGTATTTT. This gives the protein CASSFSRDRTQYF.

The gene calls are TRBV7-2 and TRBJ2-3; 8 bases align to TRBD2. This CDR3 has 12 amino acids. Germline CDR1 and CDR2: SGHTA and FQGNSA. The CDR3 spells CAVRGGTDTQYF. The CDR3 bases are TGTGCTGTGCGGGGGGGCACAGATACGCAGTATTTT.

This clonotype showed up just a few times. The rearrangement joins TRBV5-1 to TRBJ2-1, with 7 positions matching TRBD1. V dropped 4 bases and J dropped 2; count of bases not matched to a gene: 6. There are 15 residues in the CDR3. Germline assignment: CDR1 SGHRS and CDR2 YFSETQ. In DNA form, the CDR3 reads TGCGCCAGCAGCGACATCGGACAGGCCTACAATGAGCAGTTCTTC. Residues: CASSDIGQAYNEQFF.

This chain uses TRBV20-1 with TRBJ1-2; possible D gene TRBD1, 6 bases. CDR1 DFQATT and CDR2 SNEGSKA come from the germline V gene (reference sequence). The V end was cut by 5 bases, the J end by 3 bases, with 16 bases between. The CDR3 length is 14 residues. CDR3 sequence: CSALKWDKDYGYTF. CDR3 nucleotides: TGCAGTGCTCTGAAATGGGACAAGGACTATGGCTACACCTTC.

This clonotype was observed a few times. Here the CDR3 reads CASSPDGGAIYEQFF. The CDR3 region has the DNA TGTGCCAGCAGCCCAGACGGGGGGGCCATCTATGAGCAGTTCTTC. The rearrangement joins TRBV7-3 to TRBJ2-1, with 8 nucleotides matching TRBD2. Per the germline V gene, CDR1 is SGHTA and CDR2 is FQGTGA. The CDR3 is 15 amino acids. The junction had 11 bases not matched to a gene; V was cut back by 5 bases and J by 8 bases.

The chain recombines TRBV6-6 with TRBJ2-4; D ambiguous. In germline, CDR1 is MNHNY, CDR2 SVGAGI (reference sequence). V lost 8 bases and J lost 6, with 8 bases in between. The CDR3 totals 11 residues. The CDR3 protein is CASEEVNIQYF. The CDR3 DNA sequence: TGTGCCAGCGAAGAAGTAAACATTCAGTACTTC.

The chain employs TRBV7-2 and TRBJ2-1; no clear D. Germline CDR1 reads SGHTA; CDR2 reads FQGNSA. This CDR3 comprises 15 residues. V gave up 0 bases and J gave up 5 bases, with 11 bases separating them. In DNA form, the CDR3 reads TGTGCCAGCAGCTTAGCAGACCAGCTTCACAATGAGCAGTTCTTC. Encoded protein: CASSLADQLHNEQFF.

This clonotype was observed a handful of times. This rearrangement joins TRBV4-3 to TRBJ2-1, with D unresolved. Between the trimmed V and J ends, which lost 3 bases and 8 bases, there was a span of 17 bases. The CDR3 sequence is 15 residues long. Germline V gene data show CDR1 as LGHNA and CDR2 as YSLEER. CDR3 in amino acids: CASSQRQASSDEQFF. The CDR3 DNA reads as TGCGCCAGCAGCCAGCGCCAGGCCTCGTCGGATGAGCAGTTCTTC.

J is TRBJ2-5 and V is TRBV20-1, with TRBD1 matching 10 bases. The germline V gene encodes CDR1 DFQATT and CDR2 SNEGSKA (reference sequence). There are 15 residues in the CDR3. With V trimmed by 6 bases and J by 5 bases, 12 bases remained unmatched. The CDR3 protein is CSAQPGTGAPETQYF. CDR3 nucleotide sequence: TGCAGTGCCCAACCCGGGACAGGGGCACCGGAGACCCAGTACTTC.

This clonotype has only one observation. The CDR3 region is CASKRVGELFF. The CDR3 region has the DNA TGTGCCAGCAAAAGGGTCGGGGAGCTGTTTTTT. The genes are TRBV12-3 or TRBV12-4 and TRBJ2-2; no reliable D call. Trimming took 7 bases from V and 7 from J, leaving 7 bases between them. The CDR3 consists of 11 residues.

The chain couples TRBV6-2 or TRBV6-3 to TRBJ2-7; TRBD2 aligns across 7 bases. The J call may be mistaken, given a closer DNA end match to TRBJ2-5. Germline V gene lookup returns CDR1 MNHEY and CDR2 SVGEGT. The CDR3 contains 16 residues. The CDR3 spells CASSYVASGLRETQYF. The CDR3 coding sequence is TGTGCCAGCAGTTACGTGGCTAGCGGCCTCAGGGAGACCCAGTACTTC.

This sequence joins TRBV27 and TRBJ1-4; no clear D. Germline V gene lookup returns CDR1 MNHEY and CDR2 SMNVEV (reference sequence). Trimming shortened V by 3 bases and J by 2 bases, and 4 bases separated the two germline ends. The CDR3 has 13 amino acids. CDR3 nucleotides: TGTGCCAGCAGTTTGTTCACTAATGAAAAACTGTTTTTT. Its translation: CASSLFTNEKLFF.

V gene TRBV7-9 combines with J gene TRBJ2-1, with D perhaps TRBD1 (6 bases). Looked up from germline, CDR1 is SEHNR and CDR2 is FQNEAQ (reference sequence). V lost 3 bases and J 0 bases, leaving 12 bases between the germline ends. This CDR3 contains 16 residues. For the CDR3, the DNA is TGTGCCAGCAGCTTCCAGGGACAAAGCTCCTACAATGAGCAGTTCTTC. It specifies CASSFQGQSSYNEQFF.

In its sample, this clonotype was seen a few times. The chain couples TRBV12-3 or TRBV12-4 to TRBJ1-5; 11 bases agree with TRBD1. V was pared by 5 bases and J by 6 bases, with 12 bases of the junction left unmatched. This CDR3 spans 17 amino acids. DNA of the CDR3: TGTGCCAGCAGTAGTCGGACAGGGGGCGGAGGGGGTCAGCCCCAGCATTTT. It translates to CASSSRTGGGGGQPQHF.

This clonotype was seen at least ten times. The chain couples TRBV29-1 to TRBJ2-7, with 9 bases fitting TRBD1. Per the germline V gene, CDR1 is SQVTM and CDR2 is ANQGSEA. This CDR3 region has 13 residues. Trimming at V came to 4 bases and at J to 4 bases, leaving 5 bases not matched to a gene. CDR3: CSVGGTGSYEQYF. CDR3 coding DNA: TGCAGCGTTGGCGGGACAGGGAGTTACGAGCAGTACTTC.

The chain recombines TRBV28 with TRBJ2-5; TRBD1 matches 12 bases. After removal of 4 bases from V and 11 bases from J, the junction contained 11 bases not matched to a gene. Germline CDR1 reads MDHEN; CDR2 reads SYDVKM. The CDR3 loop spans 15 amino acids. CDR3 DNA: TGTGCCAGCAGTTCACCGGGACAGGGGGCTTCAGGGCAGTACTTC. Its protein is CASSSPGQGASGQYF.

This chain joins TRBV28 and TRBJ1-4; D uncertain. The V and J ends lost 6 bases and 0 bases respectively, with 11 bases between them. The CDR3 contains 15 residues. Germline V CDR1 and CDR2: MDHEN, SYDVKM. The CDR3 bases are TGTGCCAGCAGCTCCGGGGAGACAACTAATGAAAAACTGTTTTTT. It is translated as CASSSGETTNEKLFF.

The rearrangement uses TRBV10-3 and TRBJ1-4; D might be TRBD1 (5 bases). Germline V lookup: CDR1 ENHRY, CDR2 SYGVKD. The CDR3 covers 14 residues. Between the trimmed V and J ends, which lost 0 bases and 12 bases, there was a span of 14 bases. The CDR3 nucleotides read TGTGCCATCAGTGAGTCTAACCCGGGGACGGAACTGTTTTTT. Encoded protein: CAISESNPGTELFF.

The chain is built from TRBV28 and TRBJ1-5; D is perhaps TRBD1 (6 bases). Per the germline V gene, CDR1 is MDHEN and CDR2 is SYDVKM. There are 14 residues in the CDR3. Trimming took 6 bases from V and 0 from J, leaving 9 bases between them. CDR3 bases: TGTGCCAGCAGGCGACAGGTTAGCAATCAGCCCCAGCATTTT. Protein sequence: CASRRQVSNQPQHF.